Shown below are 7 T cell receptor beta chains from a single sample sequenced in a study of blood T cell repertoires in COVID-19. Sequenced by immunoSEQ multiplex PCR; TCRdb stores in-frame clones only, minus some. The sample shows approximately 300,000 clones, approximately 87% of them seen only once. Sequenced: PBMCs or T cells enriched from blood (not recorded which). These receptor sequences come from a woman in her 30s who had recovered from COVID-19.

The rearrangement joins TRBV7-2 to TRBJ2-6; TRBD1 matches at 8 bases. Germline values: CDR1 SGHTA, CDR2 FQGNSA. The CDR3 loop spans 16 amino acids. The V and J ends lost 1 base and 2 bases, in that order; junction bases with no gene match: 1. CDR3 sequence (DNA): TGTGCCAGCAGCTTAGACAGGGGGACTGGGGCCAACGTCCTGACTTTC. Its translation: CASSLDRGTGANVLTF. Full variable domain (outside the CDR3, taken from reference TRBV7-2 and TRBJ2-6): GAGVSQSPSNKVTEKGKDVELRCDPISGHTALYWYRQSLGQGLEFLIYFQGNSAPDKSGLPSDRFSAERTGGSVSTLTIQRTQQEDSAVYLCASSLDRGTGANVLTFGAGSRLTVL.

The chain joins TRBV19 to TRBJ1-4; TRBD1 might be the D (5 bases). Germline CDR1 LNHDA, CDR2 SQIVND (reference sequence). Trimming removed 5 bases from V and 0 bases from J, with 13 bases in between. This CDR3 has 16 residues. The CDR3 loop reads CASSRSGFPTNEKLFF. In DNA form, the CDR3 reads TGTGCCAGTAGTCGGTCAGGGTTTCCAACTAATGAAAAACTGTTTTTT.

The chain employs TRBV28 and TRBJ1-3; D unclear. The length of the CDR3 is 16 residues. Germline loops: CDR1 MDHEN, CDR2 SYDVKM. Trimming pared 1 base from V and 3 bases from J, leaving 13 bases between. The CDR3 bases are TGTGCCAGCAGTTTATCTCTGGCCCTAGGTGGAAACACCATATATTTT. Amino acids: CASSLSLALGGNTIYF.

The chain has TRBV29-1 and TRBJ2-6; D possibly corresponds to TRBD1 (7 bases). Trimming took off 5 bases at V and 10 bases at J, with 18 bases between the two ends. CDR3 size: 14 residues. The germline V gene encodes CDR1 SQVTM and CDR2 ANQGSEA. The DNA of the CDR3 is TGCAGCGTTATCCTCAGGGGGAGGAGGAACGTCCTGACTTTC. Translation: CSVILRGRRNVLTF.

The V call is TRBV30, the J call TRBJ1-1, with D unclear. The germline V and J ends were trimmed by 4 bases and 12 bases, with 21 bases remaining between them. Germline V gene lookup returns CDR1 GTSNPN and CDR2 SVGIG (reference sequence). CDR3 size: 13 residues. The chain's CDR3 is CAWNGGVTTVSFF. In DNA form, the CDR3 reads TGTGCCTGGAATGGCGGGGTCACAACGGTTTCTTTCTTT.

This clone was recorded once. The junction does not match germline at one end; this may be a read error. This sequence joins TRBV10-2 and TRBJ2-1; possibly TRBD2 for D (5 bases). Germline lookup yields CDR1 WSHSY and CDR2 SAAADI. This CDR3 is 12 amino acids long. Written as DNA, the CDR3 is TGCGCCAGCAGTGACCCCCTTAGCGAGCTAGTCTTC. It translates to CASSDPLSELVF.

As regards this clone: Other DNA sequences in the sample encode the same CDR3. This chain connects TRBV5-1 to TRBJ2-2, with D tentatively TRBD1 (6 bases). Trimming cost V 5 bases and J 2 bases, with 10 bases left between them. The CDR3 covers 14 residues. Germline V CDR1 and CDR2: SGHRS, YFSETQ. CDR3 nucleotide sequence: TGCGCCAGCAGTTCGACAGGAAACACCGGGGAGCTGTTTTTT. Encoded protein: CASSSTGNTGELFF.